These T cell receptor beta chains were read from a single sample in a study of T-cell memory formation after mild COVID-19. TCRdb itself ran the 5' RACE reads through MiXCR, one entry per CDR3 protein. The sample carries roughly 600,000 distinct CDR3 sequences, approximately 18% recorded once. Sequenced: PBMCs or a T cell subset sorted from them (not recorded which). The receptors shown here come from an adult woman who had mild COVID-19 (a few samples of this study predate the infection). Cell type and time point are not known. CDR3s include the opening cysteine and the closing phenylalanine or tryptophan. Fields, in order: D gene, J gene, V gene, clone size, CDR3 DNA, CDR3 protein. A D gene is named only where the DNA matches it firmly. Size is omitted from some rows. Given values are once, few, many or a class for expanded clones.

>-|TRBJ2-7|TRBV6-5|-
TGTGCCAGCAGCATACGGGACCACTATCACGAGCAGTACTTC
CASSIRDHYHEQYF
>-|TRBJ1-2|TRBV27|-
TGTGCCAGCAGTTTATCAGGGGGACCCTATGGCTACACCTTC
CASSLSGGPYGYTF
>-|TRBJ1-5|TRBV7-3|-
TGTGCCAGCAGCTTTCCGGGGGAGGTTTTAAATCAGCCCCAGCATTTT
CASSFPGEVLNQPQHF
>-|TRBJ1-2|TRBV15|-
TGTGCCACCAGCAGACCCGCAGGCAGACAGAGGAAGTATGGCTACACCTTC
CATSRPAGRQRKYGYTF
>-|TRBJ1-3|TRBV7-9|few
TGTGCCAGCAGCTTTACCTCTGGAAACACCATATATTTT
CASSFTSGNTIYF
>TRBD2|TRBJ2-5|TRBV7-8|-
TGTGCCAGCAGCTATCAAGCGGGGGACCAAGAGACCCAGTACTTC
CASSYQAGDQETQYF
>-|TRBJ1-1|TRBV3-1|-
TGTGCCAGCTCCAGAACTCCCGGGGTGAGAGACACTGAAGCTTTCTTT
CASSRTPGVRDTEAFF
>-|TRBJ2-1|TRBV4-1|many
TGCGCCAGCAGCCAAGAACTCGGCGGGGTCTCCTACAATGAGCAGTTCTTC
CASSQELGGVSYNEQFF
>-|TRBJ2-3|TRBV12-3/TRBV12-4|few
TGTGCCAGCAGTTTAGTGTTGGCAAACACAGATACGCAGTATTTT
CASSLVLANTDTQYF
>TRBD1|TRBJ1-6|TRBV9|-
TGTGCCAGCAGCGTCGGGACAGGACCAGCAGATTCACCCCTCCACTTT
CASSVGTGPADSPLHF
>-|TRBJ2-3|TRBV5-1|many
TGCGCCAGCAGCTTGGCGGCAGGGAGAGATACGCAGTATTTT
CASSLAAGRDTQYF
>TRBD2|TRBJ2-5|TRBV6-6|few
TGTGCCAGCAGTTTTCGGGGGAGGGTGAAGGAGACCCAGTACTTC
CASSFRGRVKETQYF
>-|TRBJ1-1|TRBV11-3|-
TGTGCCAGCAGCTTCCCGTTGGACACTGAAGCTTTCTTT
CASSFPLDTEAFF
>-|TRBJ2-3|TRBV4-3|once
TGCGCCAGCAGCCAGGCGGGGCGAAATACGCAGTATTTT
CASSQAGRNTQYF
>TRBD1|TRBJ1-1|TRBV7-8|few
TGTGCCAGCAGCTTGACAGGGGGCTGGAACACTGAAGCTTTCTTT
CASSLTGGWNTEAFF
>TRBD2|TRBJ2-4|TRBV20-1|few
TGCAGTGCTAGCTCCCTGACTAGCGGGGGGCCTTTT
CSASSLTSGGPF
>TRBD1|TRBJ2-2|TRBV12-3/TRBV12-4|-
TGTGCCAGCAGCCCCCGGGGACAGATAACCGGGGAGCTGTTTTTT
CASSPRGQITGELFF
>-|TRBJ1-1|TRBV7-8|-
TGTGCCAGCATCCAGGACCGGGCAGGGAGGCACACTGAAGCTTTCTTT
CASIQDRAGRHTEAFF
>-|TRBJ2-6|TRBV7-9|few
TGTGCCAGCAGCTCCACTTACTCTGGGGCCAACGTCCTGACTTTC
CASSSTYSGANVLTF
>-|TRBJ2-1|TRBV12-3/TRBV12-4|-
TGTGCCAGCAGTTTAGCCTACAATGAGCAGTTCTTC
CASSLAYNEQFF
>-|TRBJ2-1|TRBV7-9|-
TGTGCCAGCTCCTGGGCTAGCGACAACAATGAGCAGTTCTTC
CASSWASDNNEQFF
>-|TRBJ2-3|TRBV5-1|few
TGCGCCAGCAGCTTGGAGCTCGTGGATACGCAGTATTTT
CASSLELVDTQYF
>TRBD2|TRBJ2-5|TRBV7-2|few
TGTGCCAGCAGCTTTAGCGGGGGGCACCAAGAGACCCAGTACTTC
CASSFSGGHQETQYF
>TRBD2|TRBJ2-6|TRBV6-2/TRBV6-3|-
TGTGCCAGCAGTTTGGGTTGGGGAGGGAATGCGGGGGCCAACGTCCTGACTTTC
CASSLGWGGNAGANVLTF
>TRBD2|TRBJ2-2|TRBV3-1|-
TGTGCCAGCAGCCGGTCTCTAGCGGGGGCCAACACCGGGGAGCTGTTTTTT
CASSRSLAGANTGELFF
>-|TRBJ2-2|TRBV6-2/TRBV6-3|-
TGTGCCAGCATCGACCGGGACGGACGGGCCACCGGGGAGCTGTTTTTT
CASIDRDGRATGELFF
>TRBD2|TRBJ2-3|TRBV20-1|few
TGCAGTGCTCGCCCTCCGGCGGGGGGCCTATATACGCAGTATTTT
CSARPPAGGLYTQYF
>TRBD2|TRBJ2-5|TRBV6-2/TRBV6-3|few
TGTGCCAGCAGTTACACGAGACTAGCGAGGGGAGAGACCCAGTACTTC
CASSYTRLARGETQYF
>TRBD2|TRBJ2-1|TRBV7-9|few
TGTGCCAGCAGCTTAGCTCGCGGGAGGACCTACAATGAGCAGTTCTTC
CASSLARGRTYNEQFF
>TRBD2|TRBJ2-1|TRBV24-1|few
TGTGCCACCAGTGATACGTCTAGCGGGAGGGCCCACAATGAGCAGTTCTTC
CATSDTSSGRAHNEQFF
>-|TRBJ2-2|TRBV10-3|few
TGTGCCATCAGCGCTATGGGCACTTACGGCGGGGAGCTGTTTTTT
CAISAMGTYGGELFF
>-|TRBJ2-5|TRBV7-8|few
TGTGCCAGCAGGCCTACAGTGACCCAAGAGACCCAGTACTTC
CASRPTVTQETQYF